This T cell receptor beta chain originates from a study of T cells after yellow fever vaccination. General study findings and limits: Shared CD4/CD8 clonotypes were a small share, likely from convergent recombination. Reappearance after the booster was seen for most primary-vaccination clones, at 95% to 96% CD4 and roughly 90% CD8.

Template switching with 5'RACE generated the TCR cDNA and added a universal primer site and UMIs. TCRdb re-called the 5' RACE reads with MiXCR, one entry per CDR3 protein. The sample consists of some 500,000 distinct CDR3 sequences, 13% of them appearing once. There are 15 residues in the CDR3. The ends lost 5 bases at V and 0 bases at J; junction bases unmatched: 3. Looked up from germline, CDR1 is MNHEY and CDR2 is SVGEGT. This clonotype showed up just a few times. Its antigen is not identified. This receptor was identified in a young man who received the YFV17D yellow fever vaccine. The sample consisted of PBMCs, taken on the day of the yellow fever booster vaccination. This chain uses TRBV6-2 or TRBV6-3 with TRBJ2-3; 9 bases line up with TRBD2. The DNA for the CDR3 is TGTGCCAGCAGTCATAGCGGGAGTAGCACAGATACGCAGTATTTT. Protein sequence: CASSHSGSSTDTQYF.